The 27 T cell receptor beta chains in this list originate from one sample, sequenced in a study of regulatory T cells in long-lasting Graves disease (dated by TCRdb to about 2021). The time point label for this specimen denotes: newly diagnosed GD, antithyroid drugs for less than 3 months. For both TCR sequencing and RNA sequencing, RNA was extracted from PBMCs using TRIzol. The library came from multiplex PCR. The data were produced on an Illumina HiSeq 4000. iRepertoire HTBI primers and Arm-PCR amplification of CDR3 regions were used to construct TCR beta libraries. Starting from the raw public reads, TCRdb applied fastp trimming at Q25, assembled clones with MiXCR and retained in-frame beta chains. Identical CDR3 protein sequences are pooled into one entry, listed with their most common genes and DNA. The sample data list almost 450,000 distinct CDR3 sequences, and about a sixth of these were observed just once. Of the sample, approximately 11% is held by the ten largest clones.

These data also featured in a second study, about T cells in Graves' hyperthyroidism and ophthalmopathy.

The sample in question was peripheral blood mononuclear cells (PBMCs), obtained at new diagnosis, from a patient treated with antithyroid drugs. Receptors originate from a woman in her twenties or thirties with Graves disease. Donor details come from another sample of the same person, matched by shared clones.

Ten or more counts support this clonotype. The chain combines TRBV20-1 with TRBJ2-2, with 12 bases fitting TRBD2. The CDR3 has 16 amino acids. J gave up 6 bases and V 0 bases, and 5 bases lay outside the gene matches. From germline, CDR1 is DFQATT and CDR2 SNEGSKA (reference sequence). CDR3 sequence reads: CSARDPLAGGAGELFF. The CDR3 region has the DNA TGCAGTGCTAGAGATCCCCTAGCGGGAGGGGCCGGGGAGCTGTTTTTT.

Ten or more counts support this clonotype. The CDR3 DNA follows: TGTGCCAGCAGCCTCGGGACCGACCACAGCACAGATACGCAGTATTTT. It encodes CASSLGTDHSTDTQYF. This chain joins TRBV7-3 and TRBJ2-3; D could derive from TRBD1 or TRBD2 (5 bases each). Germline values: CDR1 SGHTA, CDR2 FQGTGA. The CDR3 has 16 residues. V lost 5 bases to trimming and J lost 0 bases, with 15 bases between them.

J is TRBJ2-1 and V is TRBV7-2, with 13 bases matching TRBD2. CDR3 length: 16 amino acids. Germline V gene sequence: CDR1 SGHTA, CDR2 FQGNSA. Losses at the gene ends were 5 bases for V and 3 bases for J; bases not matched to a gene: 4. The CDR3 nucleotides read TGTGCCAGCAGCACCGGACTAGCGGGAGTCTACAATGAGCAGTTCTTC. This codes for CASSTGLAGVYNEQFF.

On this clonotype: This could be a read error, since a much larger clone is one nucleotide away. The V and J genes are TRBV9 and TRBJ2-1, with 8 bases fitting TRBD1. This CDR3 comprises 16 residues. Germline V gene data show CDR1 as SGDLS and CDR2 as YYNGEE. The CDR3 DNA follows: TGTGCCAGCAGCCCGGAGAGAACAGGGGGTTACAATGTGCAGTTCTTC. This encodes CASSPERTGGYNVQFF.

This clonotype came up many times. For the CDR3, the DNA is TGCAGTGCTAGAGACAAGGACAGCCGAAAACCCAACGGTCACATTATAGCGAATCAGCCCCAGCATTTT. Its protein is CSARDKDSRKPNGHIIANQPQHF. The chain links TRBV20-1 to TRBJ1-5, with a tentative D call TRBD1 (6 bases). The CDR3 is 23 residues long. Germline CDR1 DFQATT, CDR2 SNEGSKA (reference sequence). V was pared by 0 bases and J by 4 bases, with 37 bases between.

This clonotype has only a few counts. The chain links TRBV4-1 to TRBJ2-5, with a possible D match to TRBD2 (5 bases). This CDR3 contains 16 residues. Trimming removed 3 bases from V and 5 bases from J, with 19 bases in between. The V gene's germline CDR1 is MGHRA and CDR2 YSYEKL. For the CDR3, the DNA is TGCGCCAGCAGCCATCTGCCGGGGTTTAAGAGGGAGACCCAGTACTTC. This gives the protein CASSHLPGFKRETQYF.

This chain joins TRBV6-2 or TRBV6-3 and TRBJ2-7, with 7 bases lining up with TRBD2. V dropped 6 bases and J dropped 6; count of bases not matched to a gene: 11. Germline loops: CDR1 MNHEY, CDR2 SVGEGT. CDR3 length: 14 amino acids. CDR3 sequence reads: CASRGGSTKSEQYF. CDR3 coding DNA: TGTGCCAGCAGGGGGGGGTCCACCAAATCCGAGCAGTACTTC.

This clonotype has a count of ten or more. J is TRBJ1-4 and V is TRBV28; D gene uncertain. V dropped 7 bases and J dropped 0 bases, with 15 bases sitting between them. The CDR3 covers 16 residues. Germline CDR1 MDHEN, CDR2 SYDVKM. The DNA of the CDR3 is TGTGCCAGCACCGGAGAGGCTTTAGCAACTAATGAAAAACTGTTTTTT. Translation gives CASTGEALATNEKLFF.

V usage is TRBV6-2 or TRBV6-3 and J usage is TRBJ2-5; D gene uncertain. The germline CDR1 and CDR2 sequences are MNHEY and SVGEGT. This CDR3 has 12 amino acids. V shed 6 bases and J shed 5 bases, with 10 bases lying between them. The DNA of the CDR3 is TGTGCCAGCAGCCTATCCAAGGAGACCCAGTACTTC. Its protein product is CASSLSKETQYF.

This clonotype was picked up many times. J is TRBJ2-1 and V is TRBV5-6; possible D gene TRBD1, 6 bases. The germline V gene has CDR1 SGHDT and CDR2 YYEEEE. Trimming took off 0 bases at V and 6 bases at J, with 7 bases between the two ends. CDR3 length: 13 amino acids. The CDR3 DNA reads TGTGCCAGCAGCTTGGACAGGGTCAATGAGCAGTTCTTC. Its protein product is CASSLDRVNEQFF. Together with reference TRBV5-6 and TRBJ2-1, the CDR3 gives the full variable domain: DAGVTQSPTHLIKTRGQQVTLRCSPKSGHDTVSWYQQALGQGPQFIFQYYEEEERQRGNFPDRFSGHQFPNYSSELNVNALLLGDSALYLCASSLDRVNEQFFGPGTRLTVL.

In this sample, this clonotype turned up many times. The chain combines TRBV27 with TRBJ2-1; tentatively, D is TRBD2 (6 bases). The V gene lost 3 bases and the J gene lost 10 bases, with 16 bases spanning the gap. Germline-derived CDR1 and CDR2 are MNHEY and SMNVEV (reference sequence). The CDR3 runs to 14 residues. The CDR3 bases are TGTGCCAGCAGTTTCGGGACTCCCGGGACCGAGCAGTTCTTC. Its translation: CASSFGTPGTEQFF.

This clonotype occurred many times. The chain employs TRBV19 and TRBJ1-1, with D tentatively TRBD1 (5 bases). Looked up from germline, CDR1 is LNHDA and CDR2 is SQIVND (reference sequence). V lost 3 bases and J lost 5, with 19 bases in between. The CDR3 has 16 residues. CDR3 protein: CASSMGPPGRYTEAFF. DNA for the CDR3: TGTGCCAGTAGTATGGGACCCCCGGGACGCTATACTGAAGCTTTCTTT.

The rearrangement uses TRBV6-2 or TRBV6-3 and TRBJ2-1; 11 bases align to TRBD2. The CDR3 length is 14 residues. The germline V gene encodes CDR1 MNHEY and CDR2 SVGEGT. Trimming removed 3 bases from V and 12 bases from J; junction bases left unmatched: 7. CDR3 residues: CASSYQTSGATQFF. CDR3 coding DNA: TGTGCCAGCAGTTATCAGACTAGCGGGGCAACGCAGTTCTTC.

This clonotype was seen repeatedly, ten times or more. V and J are TRBV20-1 and TRBJ2-1; 7 bases agree with TRBD2. The CDR3 spans 14 residues. In germline, CDR1 is DFQATT, CDR2 SNEGSKA (reference sequence). V shed 5 bases, J shed 7 bases, and the junction held 11 bases outside the gene matches. The CDR3 coding sequence is TGCAGTGCTGTCAACCAGCGGGAAGGAAATGAGCAGTTCTTC. This codes for CSAVNQREGNEQFF.

V and J are TRBV14 and TRBJ2-7; D possibly corresponds to TRBD2 (6 bases). There are 15 residues in the CDR3. Trimming took 1 base from V and 5 from J, leaving 15 bases between them. CDR1 is SGHDN and CDR2 is FVKESK in the germline V gene. The CDR3 here is CASSQVLRGYNEQYF. Written as DNA, the CDR3 is TGTGCCAGCAGCCAAGTCTTGCGGGGATACAACGAGCAGTACTTC.

V usage is TRBV9 and J usage is TRBJ2-1, with a tentative D call TRBD2 (6 bases). CDR3 size: 15 residues. Germline loops: CDR1 SGDLS, CDR2 YYNGEE. The V gene lost 5 bases and the J gene lost 0 bases, with 12 bases spanning the gap. The CDR3 loop reads CASSGAGSSYNEQFF. CDR3 DNA sequence: TGTGCCAGCAGTGGCGCGGGGAGCTCCTACAATGAGCAGTTCTTC.

As concerns this clonotype: One junction end disagrees with the germline gene, perhaps due to a read error. This chain uses TRBV7-9 with TRBJ1-3; 8 nucleotides line up with TRBD1. Germline loops: CDR1 SEHNR, CDR2 FQNEAQ (reference sequence). The CDR3 is made up of 15 amino acids. The CDR3 DNA follows: TGTGCCAGCAGCTTTAAGACAGGGGCTGGAAACACCGTATATTTT. Amino acids: CASSFKTGAGNTVYF.

This clonotype appeared many times. V gene TRBV12-3 or TRBV12-4 combines with J gene TRBJ2-7; 7 bases are a match to TRBD2. The CDR3 runs to 15 residues. Germline trimming cut 4 bases from V and 5 bases from J; bases unmatched to any gene: 11. The CDR3 DNA reads TGTGCCAGCAGTTACACGGGAGGCCGAACCGACGAGCAGTACTTC. It specifies CASSYTGGRTDEQYF.

This clonotype was found a few times. The DNA of the CDR3 is TGTGCCAGCAGCTTAGGGGACCCGAATGAAAAACTGTTTTTT. Its translation: CASSLGDPNEKLFF. The rearrangement links TRBV7-9 to TRBJ1-4; possible D gene TRBD1, 5 bases. The CDR3 is 14 amino acids. The germline V gene has CDR1 SEHNR and CDR2 FQNEAQ (reference sequence). Trimming removed 1 base from V and 5 bases from J, with 8 bases in between.

The CDR3 sequence: CASGGGSYEQYF. The CDR3 DNA follows: TGTGCCAGCGGCGGGGGATCCTACGAGCAGTACTTC. The chain has TRBV2 and TRBJ2-7, with TRBD2 matching 7 bases. The CDR3 extends over 12 amino acids. Unmatched junction bases numbered 2, after V lost 8 bases and J lost 1 base. Looked up from germline, CDR1 is SNHLY and CDR2 is FYNNEI.

This clonotype occurred a few times. A much larger clonotype is one base distant, so this may be a read error. V is TRBV27 and J is TRBJ2-3, with TRBD2 matching over 9 bases. Germline V gene sequence: CDR1 MNHEY, CDR2 SMNVEV (reference sequence). The CDR3 runs 15 residues. CDR3 amino acids: CACSSLAGGIDTQYF. The CDR3 DNA reads TGTGCCTGCAGTTCCCTTGCGGGAGGGATAGATACGCAGTATTTT.

This clonotype was recorded many times. The CDR3 DNA reads TGTGCCAGCAGCTTCGACTGGGGCCAAGAGACCCAGTACTTC. Translated: CASSFDWGQETQYF. The chain employs TRBV7-2 and TRBJ2-5; D unresolved. This CDR3 region has 14 residues. Germline V gives CDR1 SGHTA, CDR2 FQGNSA. V was cut by 3 bases and J by 1 base, with 9 bases left in between.

The chain couples TRBV29-1 to TRBJ2-5; no clear D. Germline lookup yields CDR1 SQVTM and CDR2 ANQGSEA. V gave up 1 base and J gave up 8 bases, with 5 bases separating them. The CDR3 sequence is 10 residues long. The CDR3 loop reads CSVEVGTQYF. The CDR3 DNA follows: TGCAGCGTTGAAGTGGGAACCCAGTACTTC.

This clonotype was detected many times. Relative to the germline gene, one junction end is altered; a read error may explain this. The DNA for the CDR3 is TGCGCCAGCAGTGAGGGGGTCACAGATACGCAGTATTTT. It specifies CASSEGVTDTQYF. This chain connects TRBV6-9 to TRBJ2-3; D might be TRBD1 (6 bases). This CDR3 is built from 13 residues. CDR1 and CDR2 from the germline V gene are MNHGY and SVAAGI.

The V call is TRBV5-1, the J call TRBJ2-1; perhaps TRBD2 as D (6 bases). The V end was cut by 1 base, the J end by 7 bases, with 21 bases between. Germline V CDR1 and CDR2: SGHRS, YFSETQ. This CDR3 is 17 amino acids long. The CDR3 DNA reads TGCGCCAGCAGCTTGTCCCTCACCCCAGGAGGGACGAATGAGCAGTTCTTC. This encodes CASSLSLTPGGTNEQFF. Looking up the rest from reference TRBV5-1 and TRBJ2-1 gives the full variable domain: KAGVTQTPRYLIKTRGQQVTLSCSPISGHRSVSWYQQTPGQGLQFLFEYFSETQRNKGNFPGRFSGRQFSNSRSEMNVSTLELGDSALYLCASSLSLTPGGTNEQFFGPGTRLTVL.

This clonotype was recorded many times. The chain combines TRBV7-2 with TRBJ2-5, with unresolved D. V was cut by 5 bases and J by 7 bases, with 17 bases left in between. In germline, CDR1 is SGHTA, CDR2 FQGNSA. The CDR3 runs 14 residues. The CDR3 sequence is CASSPDPARVTQYF. Written as DNA, the CDR3 is TGTGCCAGCAGCCCGGACCCCGCTCGAGTGACCCAGTACTTC.

This clonotype was counted many times. The chain has TRBV7-2 and TRBJ2-1; D tentatively fits TRBD1 or TRBD2 (5 bases each). This CDR3 has 16 amino acids. Germline CDR1 is SGHTA and CDR2 is FQGNSA. The V end lost 2 bases, the J end lost 4 bases, and 15 bases lay between the germline ends. The CDR3, as DNA: TGTGCCAGCAGCTTATGGGACCCTGGACCGTACAATGAGCAGTTCTTC. This codes for CASSLWDPGPYNEQFF.